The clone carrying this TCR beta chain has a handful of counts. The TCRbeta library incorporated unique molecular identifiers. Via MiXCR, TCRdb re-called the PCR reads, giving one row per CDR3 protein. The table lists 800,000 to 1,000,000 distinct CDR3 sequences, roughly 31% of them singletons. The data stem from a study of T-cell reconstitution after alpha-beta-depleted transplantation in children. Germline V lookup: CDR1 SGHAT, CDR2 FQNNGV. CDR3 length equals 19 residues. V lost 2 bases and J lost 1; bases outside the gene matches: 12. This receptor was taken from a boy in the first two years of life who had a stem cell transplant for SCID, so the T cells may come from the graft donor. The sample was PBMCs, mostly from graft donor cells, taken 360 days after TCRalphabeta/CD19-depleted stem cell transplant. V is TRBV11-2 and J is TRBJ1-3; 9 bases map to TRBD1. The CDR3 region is CASSLIGAGQGSSGNTIYF. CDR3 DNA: TGTGCCAGCAGCTTAATTGGTGCGGGACAGGGATCGTCTGGAAACACCATATATTTT.